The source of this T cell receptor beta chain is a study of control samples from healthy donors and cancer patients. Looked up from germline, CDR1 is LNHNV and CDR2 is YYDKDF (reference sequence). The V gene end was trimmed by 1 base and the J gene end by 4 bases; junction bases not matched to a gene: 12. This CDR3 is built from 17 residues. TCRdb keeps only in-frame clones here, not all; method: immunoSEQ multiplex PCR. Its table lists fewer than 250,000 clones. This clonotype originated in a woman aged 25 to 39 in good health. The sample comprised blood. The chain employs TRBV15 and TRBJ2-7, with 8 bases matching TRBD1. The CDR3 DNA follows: TGTGCCACCAGCAGAGTCCAGGGGACAGGCTCCACTTACGAGCAGTACTTC. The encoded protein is CATSRVQGTGSTYEQYF.